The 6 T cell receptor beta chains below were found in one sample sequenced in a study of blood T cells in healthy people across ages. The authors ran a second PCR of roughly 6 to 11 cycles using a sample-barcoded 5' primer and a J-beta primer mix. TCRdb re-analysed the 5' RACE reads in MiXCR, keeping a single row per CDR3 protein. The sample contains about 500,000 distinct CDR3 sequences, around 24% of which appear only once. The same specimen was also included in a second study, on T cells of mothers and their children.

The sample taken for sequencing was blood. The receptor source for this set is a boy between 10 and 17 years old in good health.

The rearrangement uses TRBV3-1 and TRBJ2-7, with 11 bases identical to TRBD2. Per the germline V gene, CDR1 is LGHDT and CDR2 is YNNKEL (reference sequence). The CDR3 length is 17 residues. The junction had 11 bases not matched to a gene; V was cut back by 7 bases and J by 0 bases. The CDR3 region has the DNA TGTGCCAGCAAAGGAATTTCGGGGACTAGCGGCTCCTACGAGCAGTACTTC. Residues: CASKGISGTSGSYEQYF.

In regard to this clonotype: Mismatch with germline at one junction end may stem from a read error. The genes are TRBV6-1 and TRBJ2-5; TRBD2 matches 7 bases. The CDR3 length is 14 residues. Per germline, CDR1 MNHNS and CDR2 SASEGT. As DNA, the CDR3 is TGTACCAGCAGTGATGGGGGGGACCACGAGACCCAGTACTTC. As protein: CTSSDGGDHETQYF.

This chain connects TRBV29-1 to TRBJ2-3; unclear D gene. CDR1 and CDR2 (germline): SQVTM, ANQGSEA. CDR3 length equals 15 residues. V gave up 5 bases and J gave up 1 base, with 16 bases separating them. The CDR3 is CSVPAQFTGTDTQYF. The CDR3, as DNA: TGCAGCGTTCCGGCTCAGTTCACTGGCACAGATACGCAGTATTTT.

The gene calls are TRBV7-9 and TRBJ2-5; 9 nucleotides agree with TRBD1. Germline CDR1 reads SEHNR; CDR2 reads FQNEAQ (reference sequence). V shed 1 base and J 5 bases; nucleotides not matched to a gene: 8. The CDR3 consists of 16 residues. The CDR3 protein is CASSLDPGQGRETQYF. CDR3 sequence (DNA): TGTGCCAGCAGCTTAGATCCGGGACAGGGAAGGGAGACCCAGTACTTC.

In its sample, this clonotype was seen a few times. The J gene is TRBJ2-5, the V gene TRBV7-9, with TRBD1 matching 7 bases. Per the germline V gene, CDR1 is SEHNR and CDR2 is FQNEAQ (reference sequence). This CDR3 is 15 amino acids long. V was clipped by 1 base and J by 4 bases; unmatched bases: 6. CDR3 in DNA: TGTGCCAGCAGCTTAGACAGGGGACCGAGAGAGACCCAGTACTTC. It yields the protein CASSLDRGPRETQYF.

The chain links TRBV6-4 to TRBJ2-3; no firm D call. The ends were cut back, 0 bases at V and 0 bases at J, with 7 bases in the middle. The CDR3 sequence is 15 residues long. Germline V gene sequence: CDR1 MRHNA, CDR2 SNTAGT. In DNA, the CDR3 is TGTGCCAGCAGTGACTCGTTTGGCAGCACAGATACGCAGTATTTT. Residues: CASSDSFGSTDTQYF.